One sample yielded the 7 T cell receptor beta chains listed below, sequenced in a study of blood T cell repertoires in COVID-19. Assay used: immunoSEQ multiplex PCR; TCRdb lists only in-frame clones, some missing. Of around 200,000 clones in the sample, 85% to 90% were seen once. The specimen was peripheral blood. The receptors shown here come from an elderly man with acute or convalescent COVID-19.

The rearrangement links TRBV15 to TRBJ2-7; 9 nucleotides line up with TRBD2. The CDR3 is 15 residues long. Germline CDR1 reads LNHNV; CDR2 reads YYDKDF (reference sequence). The trim removed 0 bases at V and 2 bases at J, leaving 2 bases unmatched. The CDR3 nucleotides are TGTGCCACCAGCAGAGATCCTAGCGGGGCCTACGAGCAGTACTTC. It translates to CATSRDPSGAYEQYF.

The chain is built from TRBV12-3 or TRBV12-4 and TRBJ1-5, with TRBD1 as a possible D gene (6 bases). The CDR3 sequence is 12 residues long. V was pared by 5 bases and J by 6 bases, with 8 bases between. CDR3 in DNA: TGTGCCAGCAGTCAGGGGATTCAGCCCCAGCATTTT. This gives the protein CASSQGIQPQHF.

The gene calls are TRBV12-3 or TRBV12-4 and TRBJ1-2; TRBD1 might be the D (6 bases). The CDR3 length is 13 residues. Between the trimmed V and J ends, which lost 6 bases and 2 bases, there was a span of 10 bases. The CDR3 nucleotides read TGTGCCAGCAGGGAACAGGGCAACTATGGCTACACCTTC. Its translation is CASREQGNYGYTF.

J is TRBJ2-7 and V is TRBV9; D perhaps matches TRBD2 (6 bases). The ends were cut back, 2 bases at V and 6 bases at J, with 12 bases in the middle. The CDR3 is made up of 13 amino acids. Germline lookup yields CDR1 SGDLS and CDR2 YYNGEE. This CDR3 reads CASSVTGESEQYV. The DNA of the CDR3 is TGTGCCAGCAGCGTCACGGGGGAGAGCGAGCAGTACGTC.

This chain connects TRBV10-3 to TRBJ2-7; 9 nucleotides agree with TRBD1. J was trimmed by 1 base and V by 6 bases; bases with no gene match: 7. In germline, CDR1 is ENHRY, CDR2 SYGVKD. CDR3 size: 15 residues. The CDR3 bases are TGTGCCATCAGCGAGAGACAGGGGGGTTCCTACGAGCAGTACTTC. Translation gives CAISERQGGSYEQYF.

The genes are TRBV28 and TRBJ2-7, with TRBD1 matching over 7 bases. The V gene end was trimmed by 3 bases and the J gene end by 8 bases; junction bases not matched to a gene: 7. CDR1 and CDR2 from the germline V gene are MDHEN and SYDVKM. The CDR3 runs 13 residues. CDR3 in DNA: TGTGCCAGCAGTTTGGGACAGTGGGGGAAGCAGTACTTC. It codes for CASSLGQWGKQYF.

V is TRBV19 and J is TRBJ1-1; the D gene is possibly TRBD1 (6 bases). The CDR3 totals 14 residues. The germline V and J ends were trimmed by 4 bases and 4 bases, with 13 bases remaining between them. The germline V gene encodes CDR1 LNHDA and CDR2 SQIVND (reference sequence). The CDR3 nucleotides are TGTGCCAGTAGTAACAGGGAGGGCGGCACTGAAGCTTTCTTT. Translating it yields CASSNREGGTEAFF.